The entry below describes one TCR beta chain. The antigen is undetermined. This sample is part of a study of cytomegalovirus exposure and HLA in healthy donors. Whole-study context: T cells numbering about 179 million yielded some 110 million unique TCR beta sequences in an earlier analysis. Notes on the study in general: Associated with cytomegalovirus, according to the listing, were 150 to 200 TCR beta chains. DRB1 showed the most TCR associations and HLA-C the fewest in a later analysis, as rates varied by HLA locus.

The PCR made use of 60 Vbeta and 13 Jbeta primers. Original methodology: Later, about 80 million unique TCR beta chains were counted in an analysis, and roughly 11 million of them were shared. The repertoire was sequenced with immunoSEQ multiplex PCR; TCRdb's copy has only in-frame clones and lacks some. V and J calls and clone size are copied from that table; D and trimming were computed from the DNA. Here the sample spans 75,000 to 100,000 clones, 50% to 80% being singletons. The CDR3 contains 15 residues. Germline V gives CDR1 SGDLS, CDR2 YYNGEE. The V gene end was trimmed by 2 bases and the J gene end by 5 bases; junction bases not matched to a gene: 5.

This sequence originates from a man in his sixties in good health and CMV-seronegative. The J gene is TRBJ2-2, the V gene TRBV9; 8 nucleotides agree with TRBD2. The sequenced material came from PBMCs. The CDR3 region has the DNA TGTGCCAGCAGCGTGGAGGGGACTAGTACCGGGGAGCTGTTTTTT. Its translation: CASSVEGTSTGELFF. Combining the CDR3 with reference TRBV9 and TRBJ2-2 gives the whole variable domain DSGVTQTPKHLITATGQRVTLRCSPRSGDLSVYWYQQSLDQGLQFLIQYYNGEERAKGNILERFSAQQFPDLHSELNLSSLELGDSALYFCASSVEGTSTGELFFGEGSRLTVL.